The 21 T cell receptor beta chains listed next were all sequenced from one sample in a study of T cells after yellow fever vaccination. One entry per CDR3 protein results from TCRdb running MiXCR on the 5' RACE reads. This sample has under 300,000 distinct CDR3 sequences, with 6.9% found just once. The sample here was CD4+ T cells sorted from PBMCs, taken 15 days after the yellow fever booster vaccination. These receptors were collected from a young man who received the YFV17D yellow fever vaccine.

This clonotype was detected many times. The V and J genes are TRBV5-1 and TRBJ1-1; 8 bases are shared with TRBD1. Germline V lookup: CDR1 SGHRS, CDR2 YFSETQ. There are 12 residues in the CDR3. Trimming removed 0 bases from V and 10 bases from J; junction bases left unmatched: 2. The DNA for the CDR3 is TGCGCCAGCAGCTTGGACAGGGGGTTAGCTTTCTTT. Amino acid sequence: CASSLDRGLAFF.

A few counts support this clonotype. CDR3 protein: CSATRQGRSRAGELFF. The CDR3 DNA is TGCAGTGCTACCCGCCAGGGGCGGTCCCGAGCCGGGGAGCTGTTTTTT. The chain carries TRBV20-1 and TRBJ2-2; weak D call: TRBD1 (6 bases). The V gene's germline CDR1 is DFQATT and CDR2 SNEGSKA (reference sequence). This CDR3 has 16 amino acids. Trimming shortened V by 4 bases and J by 6 bases, and 21 bases separated the two germline ends.

This clonotype was detected many times. The chain uses TRBV6-2 or TRBV6-3 and TRBJ2-1, with 9 bases fitting TRBD2. This CDR3 spans 17 amino acids. V lost 7 bases to trimming and J lost 3 bases; unmatched junction nucleotides: 13. Per germline, CDR1 MNHEY and CDR2 SVGEGT. The CDR3 DNA follows: TGTGCCAGCACGGGCGGCGGCGGGAGGGAGGACTACAATGAGCAGTTCTTC. This encodes CASTGGGGREDYNEQFF.

This clonotype was counted a few times. The chain is built from TRBV5-5 and TRBJ1-6; TRBD1 is a possible D gene (6 bases). The V end was cut by 4 bases, the J end by 9 bases, with 8 bases between. The CDR3 has 12 residues. Per the germline V gene, CDR1 is SGHKS and CDR2 is YYEKEE (reference sequence). The DNA for the CDR3 is TGTGCCAGCAGCCCAGGGGTTTCACCCCTCCACTTT. Encoded protein: CASSPGVSPLHF.

This chain links TRBV20-1 with TRBJ2-2, with 7 bases that match TRBD1. V dropped 2 bases and J dropped 2; count of bases not matched to a gene: 2. This CDR3 has 14 residues. Germline-derived CDR1 and CDR2 are DFQATT and SNEGSKA (reference sequence). The CDR3 here is CSARNRGNTGELFF. CDR3 bases: TGCAGTGCTAGAAACAGGGGAAACACCGGGGAGCTGTTTTTT.

This clonotype was observed a few times. This CDR3 reads CASSLKEVTQYF. CDR3 sequence (DNA): TGTGCCAGCAGCTTAAAGGAGGTGACCCAGTACTTC. V and J are TRBV7-9 and TRBJ2-5; D is possibly TRBD2 (5 bases). CDR3 length equals 12 residues. The germline V gene has CDR1 SEHNR and CDR2 FQNEAQ (reference sequence). Trimming pared 2 bases from V and 7 bases from J, leaving 8 bases between.

On this clonotype itself: This may stem from a read error, because a much larger clone lies one nucleotide away. The chain recombines TRBV28 with TRBJ2-5; D ambiguous. Germline assignment: CDR1 MDHEN and CDR2 SYDVKM. The CDR3 contains 14 residues. The V and J ends lost 5 bases and 5 bases respectively, with 15 bases between them. CDR3 DNA: TGTGCCAGCAGTAGCGCACAGCCGCCGGAGACCCAGTACTTC. Translation: CASSSAQPPETQYF.

The gene calls are TRBV28 and TRBJ1-2; D might be TRBD1 (5 bases). Germline V gene data show CDR1 as MDHEN and CDR2 as SYDVKM. V gave up 6 bases and J gave up 5 bases, with 16 bases separating them. The CDR3 has 14 amino acids. The CDR3 protein is CASSPTGTAYGYTF. CDR3 in DNA: TGTGCCAGCAGCCCAACCGGGACCGCTTATGGCTACACCTTC.

The sample holds a few counts of this clonotype. This chain joins TRBV6-5 and TRBJ1-1, with a possible D match to TRBD1 (6 bases). The ends were cut back, 2 bases at V and 3 bases at J, with 10 bases in the middle. CDR1 and CDR2 from the germline V gene are MNHEY and SVGAGI. The CDR3 is 14 amino acids. Here the CDR3 reads CASSYVDSYTEAFF. The CDR3 coding sequence is TGTGCCAGCAGTTACGTGGACAGTTACACTGAAGCTTTCTTT.

The chain employs TRBV4-3 and TRBJ2-6, with D possibly being TRBD2 (6 bases). Trimming stripped 0 bases from V and 8 bases from J, with 11 bases between. CDR3 length: 15 residues. Germline values: CDR1 LGHNA, CDR2 YSLEER. CDR3 bases: TGCGCCAGCAGCCAAGAGGGGGGATTCTCCAACGTCCTGACTTTC. Its translation is CASSQEGGFSNVLTF.

The chain couples TRBV6-1 to TRBJ2-6; no firm D call. The V end was cut by 8 bases, the J end by 1 base, with 9 bases between. The V gene's germline CDR1 is MNHNS and CDR2 SASEGT. This CDR3 comprises 14 residues. As DNA, the CDR3 is TGTGCCAGCCACACCCGATCTGGGGCCAACGTCCTGACTTTC. Protein sequence: CASHTRSGANVLTF.

This clonotype appeared many times. The chain is built from TRBV6-1 and TRBJ2-1; D assignment may be TRBD1 or TRBD2 (5 bases each). Trimming left V 2 bases short and J 9 bases short, with 11 bases between. The CDR3 consists of 13 residues. Germline CDR1 MNHNS, CDR2 SASEGT. The CDR3 reads CASSELAGTEQFF. CDR3 DNA sequence: TGTGCCAGCAGTGAACTAGCAGGGACTGAGCAGTTCTTC.

This clonotype came up many times. The chain is built from TRBV12-3 or TRBV12-4 and TRBJ2-2; no reliable D call. V was pared by 6 bases and J by 3 bases, with 8 bases between. This CDR3 contains 13 residues. Here the CDR3 DNA reads TGTGCCAGCAGCCCTACCCACACCGGGGAGCTGTTTTTT. The encoded protein is CASSPTHTGELFF.

This clonotype was observed once. The chain uses TRBV20-1 and TRBJ1-1, with a tentative D call TRBD1 (5 bases). CDR3 size: 13 residues. The ends were cut back, 3 bases at V and 4 bases at J, with 12 bases in the middle. The germline V gene encodes CDR1 DFQATT and CDR2 SNEGSKA (reference sequence). The CDR3 sequence: CSASRQRSTEAFF. In DNA form, the CDR3 reads TGCAGTGCTAGCAGACAGAGGAGCACTGAAGCTTTCTTT.

This clonotype occurred a few times. This chain uses TRBV7-9 with TRBJ1-6; D uncertain. The CDR3 runs to 14 residues. Germline-derived CDR1 and CDR2 are SEHNR and FQNEAQ (reference sequence). V lost 5 bases to trimming and J lost 4 bases, with 9 bases between them. This chain's CDR3 is CASSIEQYNSPLHF. For the CDR3, the DNA is TGTGCCAGCAGCATTGAACAGTATAATTCACCCCTCCACTTT.

This clonotype was observed many times. This chain joins TRBV21-1 and TRBJ2-3; TRBD1 reflects the table's D call only, with no check against the DNA. TRBV21-1 is flagged as a pseudogene. There are 15 residues in the CDR3. For the CDR3, the DNA is TGTGCCAGCAGCAAATCTACAGGGCCCACAGATACGCAGTATTTT. Translated: CASSKSTGPTDTQYF.

This clonotype was detected many times. The J gene is TRBJ2-2, the V gene TRBV28; possibly TRBD1 for D (5 bases). Germline CDR1 reads MDHEN; CDR2 reads SYDVKM. Trimming took off 7 bases at V and 3 bases at J, with 15 bases between the two ends. This CDR3 is built from 15 residues. This chain's CDR3 is CASKQSGIDTGELFF. Written as DNA, the CDR3 is TGTGCCAGCAAGCAATCAGGGATTGACACCGGGGAGCTGTTTTTT.

This clonotype was observed at least ten times. The rearrangement joins TRBV28 to TRBJ1-1; possible D gene TRBD1, 5 bases. The CDR3 length is 13 residues. The germline CDR1 and CDR2 sequences are MDHEN and SYDVKM. The germline V and J ends were trimmed by 8 bases and 1 base, with 11 bases remaining between them. The CDR3 DNA is TGTGCCAGCGGGACTAGAGGGAACACTGAAGCTTTCTTT. It is translated as CASGTRGNTEAFF.

The chain is built from TRBV20-1 and TRBJ2-4, with 10 bases matching TRBD2. This CDR3 is 17 amino acids long. The germline CDR1 and CDR2 sequences are DFQATT and SNEGSKA (reference sequence). The V gene end was trimmed by 6 bases and the J gene end by 0 bases; junction bases not matched to a gene: 11. The CDR3: CSALPPLAGLAKNIQYF. CDR3 coding DNA: TGCAGTGCATTGCCTCCACTAGCGGGGCTAGCCAAAAACATTCAGTACTTC.

This clonotype was counted ten times or more. This chain links TRBV7-9 with TRBJ2-1, with D maybe TRBD2 (6 bases). V lost 5 bases to trimming and J lost 4 bases, with 18 bases between them. The CDR3 sequence is 16 residues long. Per germline, CDR1 SEHNR and CDR2 FQNEAQ (reference sequence). CDR3: CASSPSRGGRYNEQFF. CDR3 DNA sequence: TGTGCCAGCAGCCCCTCTAGGGGAGGACGTTACAATGAGCAGTTCTTC.

A few counts support this clonotype. The chain has TRBV7-2 and TRBJ2-3, with 8 positions matching TRBD2. The CDR3 covers 17 residues. The ends lost 2 bases at V and 4 bases at J; junction bases unmatched: 11. The germline CDR1 and CDR2 sequences are SGHTA and FQGNSA. CDR3 amino acids: CASSLRGGAGVADTQYF. The CDR3 DNA reads TGTGCCAGCAGCTTAAGGGGGGGAGCGGGAGTGGCAGATACGCAGTATTTT.